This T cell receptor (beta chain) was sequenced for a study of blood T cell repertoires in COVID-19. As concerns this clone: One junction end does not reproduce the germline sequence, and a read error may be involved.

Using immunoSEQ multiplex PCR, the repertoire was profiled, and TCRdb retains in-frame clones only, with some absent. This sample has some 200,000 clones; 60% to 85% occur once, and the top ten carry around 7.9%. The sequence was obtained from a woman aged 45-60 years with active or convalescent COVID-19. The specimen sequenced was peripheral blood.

The CDR3 loop reads CASSLRLAGGKEKHF. CDR3 DNA: TGTGCCAGCAGCTTACGTCTAGCGGGGGGTAAAGAAAAGCACTTC. The V and J genes are TRBV13 and TRBJ2-5, with 11 nucleotides matching TRBD2. The germline gives CDR1 PRHDT, CDR2 FYEKMQ (reference sequence). The length of the CDR3 is 15 residues.